Each of the 3 T cell receptor beta chains below was sequenced from the same sample in a study of regulatory T cells in long-lasting Graves disease. Relying on iRepertoire HTBI primers and Arm-PCR of CDR3 regions, the team built TCR beta libraries. TCRdb independently ran MiXCR on the multiplex PCR reads; one entry per CDR3 protein. Altogether some 370,000 distinct CDR3 sequences are present, roughly 20% being singletons, with the ten largest covering 28%. The time point here: persistent/refractory GD, antithyroid drugs over 5 years with positive TRAb. The TCR library was made from RNA that had been extracted from PBMCs in TRIzol. The sample in question was peripheral blood mononuclear cells (PBMCs), obtained when the disease was refractory, from a patient treated with antithyroid drugs. The receptors here all came from a woman aged 40 to 50 with Graves disease.

The table lists this clonotype with a few counts. This chain joins TRBV6-1 and TRBJ1-1; D possibly corresponds to TRBD1 (5 bases). This CDR3 is 14 amino acids long. Trimming removed 6 bases at V and 4 bases at J, with 15 bases between. Germline lookup yields CDR1 MNHNS and CDR2 SASEGT. The CDR3 region is CASSPLEGTTEAFF. Written as DNA, the CDR3 is TGTGCCAGCAGCCCCCTTGAGGGGACCACTGAAGCTTTCTTT.

There are a few counts of this clonotype. The chain has TRBV13 and TRBJ2-5, with D tentatively TRBD1 or TRBD2 (8 bases each). This CDR3 is 15 amino acids long. V gave up 4 bases and J gave up 7 bases, with 19 bases separating them. Germline V gene data show CDR1 as PRHDT and CDR2 as FYEKMQ (reference sequence). The DNA of the CDR3 is TGTGCCAGCAGCTCAATGACAGGGGCGGGGGGGACCCAGTACTTC. Its translation is CASSSMTGAGGTQYF.

V gene TRBV27 combines with J gene TRBJ2-7; TRBD2 matches 16 bases. Looked up from germline, CDR1 is MNHEY and CDR2 is SMNVEV (reference sequence). The CDR3 runs 17 residues. The J segment lost 3 bases and the V segment lost 7 bases, leaving 9 bases of the junction unmatched. The CDR3 region is CASNSPGLAGGLYEQYF. In nucleotides, the CDR3 is TGTGCCAGCAATTCCCCGGGACTAGCGGGAGGGCTCTACGAGCAGTACTTC.